This T cell receptor (beta chain) was sequenced in a study of T-cell memory formation after mild COVID-19. Germline V gives CDR1 LGHNA, CDR2 YSLEER. The ends were cut back, 6 bases at V and 3 bases at J, with 5 bases in the middle. The CDR3 loop spans 11 amino acids. General observations from the study: Unconfirmed was the SARS-CoV-2 specificity of second-wave clones that peaked on day 37.

The sample holds one count of this clonotype. Its target is not known. cDNA libraries for TCR alpha and TCR beta, carrying sample barcodes and UMIs, came from 5'RACE with constant-segment primers. TCRdb re-called the 5' RACE reads through MiXCR, storing one row per CDR3 protein. This table holds about 81,000 distinct CDR3 sequences, around a quarter found once. The sequence derives from a man aged 18-30 years who had mild COVID-19 (a few samples of this study predate the infection). Cell type and time point are not known. Material for sequencing was PBMCs or a T cell subset sorted from them (not recorded which). The genes are TRBV4-3 and TRBJ1-2, with D unresolved. This CDR3 is CASRDYYGYTF. Here the CDR3 DNA reads TGCGCCAGCAGGGACTACTATGGCTACACCTTC.